This T cell receptor beta chain was sequenced in a study of blood T cell repertoires in COVID-19. Study-level information: The study drew acute and convalescent COVID-19 samples from the United States, Italy and Spain. The analysed material was cDNA or gDNA that came from T cells, B-cell-depleted T cells, or PBMCs.

Seattle-derived patients entered the study during active infection and were followed longitudinally. Methods used by the authors: Nucleated cell number was recorded as an estimate derived from reference gene primer amplification. Here immunoSEQ multiplex PCR was the method, and the copy in TCRdb shows in-frame clones only, minus some. That table gives V, J and clone size, and the DNA gave D and trimming. The sample includes roughly 500,000 clones, 75% to 90% of them seen just once. Germline values: CDR1 MGHDK, CDR2 SYGVNS. The CDR3 extends over 15 amino acids. The V end was cut by 4 bases, the J end by 11 bases, with 21 bases between.

Material: peripheral blood. The sequence was obtained from a man aged 18 to 30 with COVID-19, enrolled during active disease. The V call is TRBV25-1, the J call TRBJ2-4, with D unresolved. The CDR3 reads CASSGHDGSRVLQYF. In DNA, the CDR3 is TGTGCCAGCAGTGGACATGACGGATCCCGTGTGCTTCAGTACTTC. Together with reference TRBV25-1 and TRBJ2-4, the CDR3 gives the full variable domain: EADIYQTPRYLVIGTGKKITLECSQTMGHDKMYWYQQDPGMELHLIHYSYGVNSTEKGDLSSESTVSRIRTEHFPLTLESARPSHTSQYLCASSGHDGSRVLQYFGAGTRLSVL.